Detailed here is one TCR beta chain. The CDR3 contains 14 residues. V lost 3 bases, J lost 8 bases, and 7 bases stayed unmatched. Germline CDR1 is MDHEN and CDR2 is SYDVKM. This sample stems from a study of blood T cell repertoires in COVID-19. Profiled with immunoSEQ multiplex PCR; TCRdb holds only in-frame clones, not every one. Among tens of thousands of clones, 65% to 90% were seen once, and the ten largest hold approximately 7%. This TCR was recovered from a man aged 25 to 40 with COVID-19, enrolled during active disease. Sequenced material: peripheral blood. The chain carries TRBV28 and TRBJ2-1; the match to TRBD1 covers 7 bases. CDR3 amino acids: CASSLIKGADEQFF. In nucleotides, the CDR3 is TGTGCCAGCAGTTTGATCAAGGGGGCGGATGAGCAGTTCTTC. Full variable domain (outside the CDR3, taken from reference TRBV28 and TRBJ2-1): DVKVTQSSRYLVKRTGEKVFLECVQDMDHENMFWYRQDPGLGLRLIYFSYDVKMKEKGDIPEGYSVSREKKERFSLILESASTNQTSMYLCASSLIKGADEQFFGPGTRLTVL.